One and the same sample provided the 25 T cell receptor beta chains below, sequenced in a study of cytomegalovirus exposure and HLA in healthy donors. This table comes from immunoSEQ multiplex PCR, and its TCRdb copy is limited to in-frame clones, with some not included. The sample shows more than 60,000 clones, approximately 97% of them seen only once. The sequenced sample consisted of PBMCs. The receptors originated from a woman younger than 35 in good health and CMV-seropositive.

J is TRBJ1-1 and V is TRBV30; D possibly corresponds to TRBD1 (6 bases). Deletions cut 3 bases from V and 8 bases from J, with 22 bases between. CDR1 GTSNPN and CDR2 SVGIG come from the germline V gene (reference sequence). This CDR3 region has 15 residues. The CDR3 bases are TGTGCCTGGAGCGTAAAATTAGGGGGTCCCGGCGAAGCTTTCTTT. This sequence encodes CAWSVKLGGPGEAFF. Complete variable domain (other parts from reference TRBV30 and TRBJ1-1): SQTIHQWPATLVQPVGSPLSLECTVEGTSNPNLYWYRQAAGRGLQLLFYSVGIGQISSEVPQNLSASRPQDRQFILSSKKLLLSDSGFYLCAWSVKLGGPGEAFFGQGTRLTVV.

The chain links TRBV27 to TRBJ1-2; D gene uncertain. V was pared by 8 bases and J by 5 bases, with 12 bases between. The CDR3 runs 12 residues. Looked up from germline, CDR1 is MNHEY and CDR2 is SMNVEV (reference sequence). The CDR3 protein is CASGMTWYGYTF. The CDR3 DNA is TGTGCCAGCGGAATGACATGGTATGGCTACACCTTC.

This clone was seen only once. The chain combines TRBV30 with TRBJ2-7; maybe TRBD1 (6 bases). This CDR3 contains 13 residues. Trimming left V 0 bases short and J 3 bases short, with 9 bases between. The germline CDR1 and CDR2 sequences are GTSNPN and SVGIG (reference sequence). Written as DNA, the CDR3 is TGTGCCTGGAGTGTAGACAGGAGCTACGAGCAGTACTTC. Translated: CAWSVDRSYEQYF.

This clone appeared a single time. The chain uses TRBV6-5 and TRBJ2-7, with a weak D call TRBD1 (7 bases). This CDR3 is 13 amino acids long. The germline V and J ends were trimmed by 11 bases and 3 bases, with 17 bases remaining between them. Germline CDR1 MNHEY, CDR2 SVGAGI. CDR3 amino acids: CAAGQLAIYEQYF. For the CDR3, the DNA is TGTGCCGCGGGACAGCTCGCAATCTACGAGCAGTACTTC.

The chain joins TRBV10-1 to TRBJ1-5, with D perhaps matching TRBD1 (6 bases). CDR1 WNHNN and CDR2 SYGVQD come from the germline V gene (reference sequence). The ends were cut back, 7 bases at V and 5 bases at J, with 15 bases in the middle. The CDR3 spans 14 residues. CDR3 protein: CASKIQGPHQPQHF. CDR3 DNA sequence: TGCGCCAGCAAAATACAGGGACCCCATCAGCCCCAGCATTTT.

CDR3: CASTKEGGPSYEQYF. The CDR3 DNA reads TGTGCCAGCACGAAAGAGGGAGGCCCCTCCTACGAGCAGTACTTC. The chain links TRBV6-1 to TRBJ2-7, with a possible D match to TRBD2 (6 bases). Germline lookup yields CDR1 MNHNS and CDR2 SASEGT. Deletions cut 7 bases from V and 0 bases from J, with 16 bases between. The CDR3 is 15 residues long.

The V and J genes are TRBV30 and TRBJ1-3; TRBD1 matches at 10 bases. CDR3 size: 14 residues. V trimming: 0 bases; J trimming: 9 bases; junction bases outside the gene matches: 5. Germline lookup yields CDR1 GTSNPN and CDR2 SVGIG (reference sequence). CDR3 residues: CAWSVGTGVVTIYF. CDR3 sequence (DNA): TGTGCCTGGAGTGTCGGGACAGGGGTTGTCACCATATATTTT.

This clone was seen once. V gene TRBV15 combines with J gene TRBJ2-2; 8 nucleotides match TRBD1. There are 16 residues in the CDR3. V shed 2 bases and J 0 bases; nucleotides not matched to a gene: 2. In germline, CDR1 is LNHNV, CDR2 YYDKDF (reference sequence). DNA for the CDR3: TGTGCCACCAGCAGATCACAGGGGGCGAACACCGGGGAGCTGTTTTTT. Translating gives CATSRSQGANTGELFF.

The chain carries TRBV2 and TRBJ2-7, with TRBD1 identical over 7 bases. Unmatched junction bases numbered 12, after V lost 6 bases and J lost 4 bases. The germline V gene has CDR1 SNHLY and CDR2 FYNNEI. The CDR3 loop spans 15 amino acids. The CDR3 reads CASRKTTGVWYEQYF. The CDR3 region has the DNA TGTGCCAGCAGGAAGACAACAGGGGTATGGTACGAGCAGTACTTC.

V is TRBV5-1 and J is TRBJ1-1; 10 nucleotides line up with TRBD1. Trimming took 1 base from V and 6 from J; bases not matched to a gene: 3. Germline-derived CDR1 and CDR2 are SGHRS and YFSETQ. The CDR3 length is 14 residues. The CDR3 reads CASSLSGQGAEAFF. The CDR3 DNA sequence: TGCGCCAGCAGCTTGTCTGGACAGGGGGCTGAAGCTTTCTTT.

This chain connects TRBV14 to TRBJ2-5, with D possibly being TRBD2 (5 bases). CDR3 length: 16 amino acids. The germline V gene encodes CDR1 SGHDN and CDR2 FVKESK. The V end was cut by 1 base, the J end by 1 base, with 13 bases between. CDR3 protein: CASSQALALSQETQYF. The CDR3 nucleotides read TGTGCCAGCAGCCAAGCTCTAGCCCTCAGCCAAGAGACCCAGTACTTC.

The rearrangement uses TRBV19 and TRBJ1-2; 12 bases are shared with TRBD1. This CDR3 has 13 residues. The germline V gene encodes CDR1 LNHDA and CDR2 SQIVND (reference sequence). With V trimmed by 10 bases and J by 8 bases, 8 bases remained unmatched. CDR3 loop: CATSRDRGQGYTF. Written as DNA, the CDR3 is TGTGCCACCAGCCGGGACAGGGGGCAAGGCTACACCTTC.

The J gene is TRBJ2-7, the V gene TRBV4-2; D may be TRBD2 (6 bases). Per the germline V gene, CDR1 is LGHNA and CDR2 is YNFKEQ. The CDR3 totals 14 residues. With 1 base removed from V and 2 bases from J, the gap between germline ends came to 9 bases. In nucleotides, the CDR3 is TGTGCCAGCAGCCAAGGACTAGGGGCCTACGAGCAGTACTTC. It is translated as CASSQGLGAYEQYF.

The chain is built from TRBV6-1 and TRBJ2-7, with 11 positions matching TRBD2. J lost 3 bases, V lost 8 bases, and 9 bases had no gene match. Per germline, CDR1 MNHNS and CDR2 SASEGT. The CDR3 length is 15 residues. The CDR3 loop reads CASAELAGEFYEQYF. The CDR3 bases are TGTGCCAGCGCTGAACTAGCGGGAGAGTTCTACGAGCAGTACTTC.

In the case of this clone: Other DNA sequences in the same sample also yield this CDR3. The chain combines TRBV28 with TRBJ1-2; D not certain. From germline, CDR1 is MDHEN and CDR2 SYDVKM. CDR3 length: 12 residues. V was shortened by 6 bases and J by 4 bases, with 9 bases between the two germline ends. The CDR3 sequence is CASSSRGYGYTF. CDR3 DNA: TGTGCCAGCAGCTCCCGGGGCTATGGCTACACCTTC.

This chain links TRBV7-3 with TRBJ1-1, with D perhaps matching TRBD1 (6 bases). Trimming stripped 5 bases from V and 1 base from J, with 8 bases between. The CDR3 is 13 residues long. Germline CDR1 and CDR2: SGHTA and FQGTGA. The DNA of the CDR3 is TGTGCCAGCAGCCCACAGGGGAACACTGAAGCTTTCTTT. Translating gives CASSPQGNTEAFF.

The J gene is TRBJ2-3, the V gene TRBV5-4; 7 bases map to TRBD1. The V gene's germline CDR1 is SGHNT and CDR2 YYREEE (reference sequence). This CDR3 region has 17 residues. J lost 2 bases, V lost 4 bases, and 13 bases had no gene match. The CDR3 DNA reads TGTGCCAGCAGCCCCCTGGGGGACAGTATGACCACAGATACGCAGTATTTT. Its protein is CASSPLGDSMTTDTQYF.

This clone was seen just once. CDR3 loop: CSARERGEAFF. The CDR3 nucleotides read TGCAGTGCTAGAGAGCGTGGTGAAGCTTTCTTT. This chain uses TRBV20-1 with TRBJ1-1; unclear D gene. V gave up 0 bases and J gave up 7 bases, with 6 bases separating them. CDR3 length: 11 residues. Looked up from germline, CDR1 is DFQATT and CDR2 is SNEGSKA (reference sequence).

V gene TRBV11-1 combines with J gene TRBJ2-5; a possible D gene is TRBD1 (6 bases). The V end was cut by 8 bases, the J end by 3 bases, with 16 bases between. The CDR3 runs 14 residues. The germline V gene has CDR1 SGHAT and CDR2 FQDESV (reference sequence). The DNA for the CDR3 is TGTGCCAGCTCGAACAGGGCCCAAAAAGAGACCCAGTACTTC. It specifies CASSNRAQKETQYF.

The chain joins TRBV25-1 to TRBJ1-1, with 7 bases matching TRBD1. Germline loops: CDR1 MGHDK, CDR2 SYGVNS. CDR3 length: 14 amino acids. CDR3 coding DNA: TGTGGCCCCCTGAAAGGACAGGAGAACACTGAAGCTTTCTTT. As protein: CGPLKGQENTEAFF. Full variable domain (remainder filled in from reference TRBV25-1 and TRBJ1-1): EADIYQTPRYLVIGTGKKITLECSQTMGHDKMYWYQQDPGMELHLIHYSYGVNSTEKGDLSSESTVSRIRTEHFPLTLESARPSHTSQYLCGPLKGQENTEAFFGQGTRLTVV.

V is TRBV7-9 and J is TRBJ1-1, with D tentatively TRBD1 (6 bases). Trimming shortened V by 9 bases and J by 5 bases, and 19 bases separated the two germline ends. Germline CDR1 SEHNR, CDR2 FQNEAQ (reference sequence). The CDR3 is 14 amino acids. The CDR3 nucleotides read TGTGCCAGTTATAAACAGGGAAAGTCGACTGAAGCTTTCTTT. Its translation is CASYKQGKSTEAFF. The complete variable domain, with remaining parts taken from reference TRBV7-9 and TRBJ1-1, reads DTGVSQNPRHKITKRGQNVTFRCDPISEHNRLYWYRQTLGQGPEFLTYFQNEAQLEKSRLLSDRFSAERPKGSFSTLEIQRTEQGDSAMYLCASYKQGKSTEAFFGQGTRLTVV.

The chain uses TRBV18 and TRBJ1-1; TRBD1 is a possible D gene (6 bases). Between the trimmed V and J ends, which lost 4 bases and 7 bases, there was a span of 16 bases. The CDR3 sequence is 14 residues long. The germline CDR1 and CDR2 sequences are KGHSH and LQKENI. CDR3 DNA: TGTGCCAGCTCACAGCTACAGGGTGACGGTGAAGCTTTCTTT. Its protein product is CASSQLQGDGEAFF. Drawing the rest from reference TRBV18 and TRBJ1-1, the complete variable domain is NAGVMQNPRHLVRRRGQEARLRCSPMKGHSHVYWYRQLPEEGLKFMVYLQKENIIDESGMPKERFSAEFPKEGPSILRIQQVVRGDSAAYFCASSQLQGDGEAFFGQGTRLTVV.

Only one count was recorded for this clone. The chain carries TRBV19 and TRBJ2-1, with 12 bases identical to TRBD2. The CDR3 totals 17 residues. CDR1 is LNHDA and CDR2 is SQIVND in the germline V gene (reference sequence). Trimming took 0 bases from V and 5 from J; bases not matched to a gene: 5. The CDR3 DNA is TGTGCCAGTAGTATAGATTTCGGACTAGCGGGGCACAATGAGCAGTTCTTC. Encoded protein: CASSIDFGLAGHNEQFF.

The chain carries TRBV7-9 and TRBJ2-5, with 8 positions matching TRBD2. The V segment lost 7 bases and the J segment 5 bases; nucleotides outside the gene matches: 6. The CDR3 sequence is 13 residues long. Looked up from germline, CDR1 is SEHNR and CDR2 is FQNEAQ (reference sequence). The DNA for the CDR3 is TGTGCCAGCAAGGGACTAGTTCACGAGACCCAGTACTTC. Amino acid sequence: CASKGLVHETQYF.

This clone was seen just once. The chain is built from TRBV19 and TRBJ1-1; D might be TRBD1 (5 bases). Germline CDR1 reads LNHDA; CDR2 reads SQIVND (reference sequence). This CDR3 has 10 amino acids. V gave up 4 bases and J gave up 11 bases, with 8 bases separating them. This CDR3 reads CASSTYRAFF. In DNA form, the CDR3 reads TGTGCCAGTAGTACCTACAGGGCTTTCTTT.